The clone carrying this T cell receptor beta chain came up a few times. V lost 4 bases and J lost 0; bases outside the gene matches: 12. In germline, CDR1 is SGHTA, CDR2 FQGNSA. This CDR3 contains 19 residues. This sample is part of a study of T-cell memory formation after mild COVID-19. TCRdb used MiXCR to reprocess the 5' RACE reads, holding one entry per CDR3 protein. The sample has approximately 210,000 distinct CDR3 sequences; about 27% are singletons. The gene calls are TRBV7-2 and TRBJ2-2; 9 positions match TRBD2. The sequenced sample was PBMCs or a T cell subset sorted from them (not recorded which). The clonotype was recovered from an adult woman who had mild COVID-19 (a few samples of this study predate the infection). Cell type and time point are not known. CDR3 region: CASSSRGAGGSANTGELFF. In DNA, the CDR3 is TGTGCCAGCAGCTCCCGGGGAGCGGGAGGATCAGCGAACACCGGGGAGCTGTTTTTT.